The 10 T cell receptor beta chains below come from one sample, sequenced in a study of blood T cell repertoires in COVID-19. Using immunoSEQ multiplex PCR, the repertoire was profiled, and TCRdb retains in-frame clones only, with some absent. The sample gives tens of thousands of clones, more than 70% of which show up once; around 4.7% is in the top ten. Sequencing was carried out using peripheral blood. Receptors were obtained from a woman aged 80 or over with active COVID-19.

The V call is TRBV6-5, the J call TRBJ2-3, with a weak D call TRBD1 (5 bases). Trimming removed 5 bases at V and 4 bases at J, with 13 bases between. Germline-derived CDR1 and CDR2 are MNHEY and SVGAGI. This CDR3 has 14 amino acids. The CDR3 DNA is TGTGCCAGCAGTATAAAGGGGTCGTCAGATACGCAGTATTTT. The encoded protein is CASSIKGSSDTQYF.

V and J are TRBV2 and TRBJ1-1; 8 bases agree with TRBD1. The V and J ends lost 6 bases and 5 bases, in that order; junction bases with no gene match: 2. CDR1 SNHLY and CDR2 FYNNEI come from the germline V gene. The CDR3 has 12 amino acids. Written as DNA, the CDR3 is TGTGCCAGCAGGTGGGACAGGACTGAAGCTTTCTTT. As protein: CASRWDRTEAFF.

The chain links TRBV5-4 to TRBJ2-7; 9 bases are shared with TRBD1. Unmatched junction bases numbered 13, after V lost 3 bases and J lost 6 bases. Per the germline V gene, CDR1 is SGHNT and CDR2 is YYREEE (reference sequence). The CDR3 extends over 16 amino acids. The CDR3 loop reads CASSSWAGTGRVEQYF. For the CDR3, the DNA is TGTGCCAGCAGCTCATGGGCCGGGACAGGGAGGGTCGAGCAGTACTTC.

The J gene is TRBJ2-3, the V gene TRBV7-2; 11 bases are a match to TRBD2. Per the germline V gene, CDR1 is SGHTA and CDR2 is FQGNSA. The CDR3 has 17 amino acids. Trimming cost V 5 bases and J 2 bases; bases outside gene matches: 9. CDR3 in amino acids: CASSQPATSGITDTQYF. Written as DNA, the CDR3 is TGTGCCAGCAGCCAGCCTGCGACTAGCGGGATCACAGATACGCAGTATTTT.

This clone was recorded once. The chain couples TRBV4-3 to TRBJ2-3, with D uncertain. The germline CDR1 and CDR2 sequences are LGHNA and YSLEER. This CDR3 region has 12 residues. The V and J ends lost 0 bases and 7 bases respectively, with 5 bases between them. In nucleotides, the CDR3 is TGCGCCAGCAGCCAAGATCTTTATACGCAGTATTTT. Translating gives CASSQDLYTQYF.

CDR3 amino acids: CASSSPTGTGANNEQFF. CDR3 DNA sequence: TGTGCCAGCAGTTCCCCCACCGGGACAGGGGCGAATAATGAGCAGTTCTTC. This chain joins TRBV28 and TRBJ2-1; 10 positions match TRBD1. Looked up from germline, CDR1 is MDHEN and CDR2 is SYDVKM. The CDR3 is 17 amino acids. V trimming: 4 bases; J trimming: 7 bases; junction bases outside the gene matches: 13.

The CDR3 DNA reads as TGTGCCAGCAGCTTAGGATTCTCGGGACAGGGGGCCGGGGGCTACACCTTC. This codes for CASSLGFSGQGAGGYTF. The rearrangement links TRBV7-9 to TRBJ1-2, with TRBD1 matching over 12 bases. CDR1 SEHNR and CDR2 FQNEAQ come from the germline V gene (reference sequence). The CDR3 loop spans 17 amino acids. Trimming removed 1 base from V and 8 bases from J; junction bases left unmatched: 11.

The chain employs TRBV4-1 and TRBJ1-1; 7 bases map to TRBD1. This CDR3 comprises 16 residues. Germline CDR1 is MGHRA and CDR2 is YSYEKL. Germline trimming cut 1 base from V and 2 bases from J; bases unmatched to any gene: 7. CDR3 residues: CASSQVLRDRNTEAFF. CDR3 DNA: TGCGCCAGCAGCCAAGTTTTGCGGGACAGAAACACTGAAGCTTTCTTT.

The CDR3 bases are TGTGCCAGCTCACCACCAGGGGAAATAGAGACCCAGTACTTC. Residues: CASSPPGEIETQYF. The V gene is TRBV18, the J gene TRBJ2-5; weak D call: TRBD1 (5 bases). V was pared by 0 bases and J by 4 bases, with 9 bases between. Germline lookup yields CDR1 KGHSH and CDR2 LQKENI. This CDR3 region has 14 residues.

The chain is built from TRBV28 and TRBJ2-3; 14 bases line up with TRBD2. Trimming took 2 bases from V and 6 from J; bases not matched to a gene: 4. Germline CDR1 reads MDHEN; CDR2 reads SYDVKM. CDR3 length equals 16 residues. CDR3: CASSLGLAGGGDTQYF. The CDR3 DNA reads TGTGCCAGCAGTTTAGGACTAGCGGGAGGCGGGGATACGCAGTATTTT.